This T cell receptor beta chain was recorded in a study of T cell repertoires in cytomegalovirus infection. The CDR3 loop spans 11 amino acids. V was trimmed by 7 bases and J by 8 bases, leaving 11 bases between them. Many counts were recorded for this clonotype. TCRdb re-analysed the reads in MiXCR, keeping a single row per CDR3 protein. The table includes around 350,000 distinct CDR3 sequences, 15% to 20% detected once. The receptor comes from a human donor in good health (CMV status not recorded). Some clones in this sample may be carry-over from other donors' samples. The specimen sequenced was PBMCs. V usage is TRBV12-3 or TRBV12-4 and J usage is TRBJ1-2; D gene ambiguous. The CDR3 bases are TGTGCCAGCAATTCCTTTGAGGGCTACACCTTC. Amino acids: CASNSFEGYTF.